The 12 T cell receptor beta chains reported below all come from one sample, sequenced in a study of regulatory T cells in long-lasting Graves disease. Time point specified: newly diagnosed GD, antithyroid drugs for less than 3 months. After RNA was extracted from PBMCs, the TCR library was made from it. Libraries of TCR beta came from iRepertoire HTBI primers plus Arm-PCR of CDR3 regions. TCRdb analysed the multiplex PCR reads with MiXCR anew, one entry per CDR3 protein. This table has around 420,000 distinct CDR3 sequences, roughly 15% appearing once. This sample was also put to use in a study of T cells in Graves' hyperthyroidism and ophthalmopathy.

This specimen consisted of peripheral blood mononuclear cells (PBMCs), obtained at new diagnosis, from a patient treated with antithyroid drugs. All receptors derive from a woman aged 40-49 years with Graves disease.

This clonotype was detected many times. This CDR3 is CASSLALPYNEQFF. The CDR3 nucleotides read TGTGCCAGCAGCTTAGCGCTCCCCTACAATGAGCAGTTCTTC. The genes are TRBV7-8 and TRBJ2-1; D gene uncertain. V shed 0 bases and J shed 2 bases, with 5 bases lying between them. The CDR3 has 14 amino acids. Germline CDR1 SGHVS, CDR2 FQNEAQ.

This clonotype showed up just a few times. A far larger clone differs by one base, so this is likely a read error. The chain combines TRBV11-2 with TRBJ2-7; the D is unclear. Germline values: CDR1 SGHAT, CDR2 FQNNGV. The length of the CDR3 is 12 residues. Deletions cut 5 bases from V and 4 bases from J, with 9 bases between. The CDR3 protein is CASSPPIYEQYF. The CDR3 region has the DNA TGTGCCAGCAGCCCGCCGATTTACGAGCAGTACTTC.

This clonotype was observed at least ten times. V gene TRBV7-3 combines with J gene TRBJ2-2; D gene unclear. CDR1 is SGHTA, CDR2 FQGTGA, per germline. The CDR3 extends over 13 amino acids. The germline V and J ends were trimmed by 6 bases and 7 bases, with 12 bases remaining between them. CDR3 sequence (DNA): TGTGCCAGCAGTCGGACCCCGGGCGGGGAGCTGTTTTTT. This translates into CASSRTPGGELFF.

This clonotype was seen ten or more times. The chain uses TRBV28 and TRBJ1-2; D not resolved. V dropped 1 base and J dropped 0 bases, with 12 bases sitting between them. The germline CDR1 and CDR2 sequences are MDHEN and SYDVKM. The CDR3 length is 16 residues. The CDR3 spells CASSLSHRASNYGYTF. The CDR3, as DNA: TGTGCCAGCAGTTTATCGCACAGAGCATCTAACTATGGCTACACCTTC.

As concerns this clonotype: This is likely an artifact of a read error, given a far larger clone one base away. The chain couples TRBV28 to TRBJ2-5, with unresolved D. The closer fit of TRBJ2-1 to the DNA end suggests the J call may be wrong. This CDR3 spans 10 amino acids. The germline gives CDR1 MDHEN, CDR2 SYDVKM. The CDR3 loop reads CAGSLREQFF. CDR3 DNA: TGTGCCGGCAGTTTGCGTGAGCAGTTCTTC.

This clonotype was counted many times. The V and J genes are TRBV20-1 and TRBJ2-3, with 13 bases matching TRBD2. The ends lost 0 bases at V and 10 bases at J; junction bases unmatched: 10. This CDR3 spans 16 amino acids. CDR1 is DFQATT and CDR2 is SNEGSKA in the germline V gene (reference sequence). This CDR3 is CSARDRLAGGPGPQYF. The CDR3 DNA reads as TGCAGTGCTAGAGACCGACTAGCGGGAGGCCCAGGTCCGCAGTATTTT.

V usage is TRBV19 and J usage is TRBJ1-5; a weak D match, TRBD1 (6 bases). V was clipped by 5 bases and J by 4 bases, with 15 bases between them. From germline, CDR1 is LNHDA and CDR2 SQIVND (reference sequence). This CDR3 spans 15 amino acids. CDR3 DNA: TGTGCCAGTAGTGGATGGGGAGGGGGGAATCAGCCCCAGCATTTT. The encoded protein is CASSGWGGGNQPQHF.

This clonotype occurred many times. This chain joins TRBV20-1 and TRBJ1-6; 9 bases agree with TRBD1. Germline CDR1 reads DFQATT; CDR2 reads SNEGSKA (reference sequence). The CDR3 has 12 amino acids. The V segment lost 1 base and the J segment 14 bases; nucleotides outside the gene matches: 3. CDR3 residues: CSARARDRALHF. The CDR3 nucleotides are TGCAGTGCTAGAGCCAGGGACAGGGCCCTCCACTTT.

This clonotype came up a few times. This rearrangement joins TRBV29-1 to TRBJ2-5; D tentatively reads TRBD1 or TRBD2 (6 bases each). With the DNA end fitting TRBJ2-1 better, the J assignment may be wrong. CDR1 and CDR2 (germline): SQVTM, ANQGSEA. This CDR3 spans 15 amino acids. CDR3 sequence: CSVERRGRGGDEQFF. The DNA of the CDR3 is TGCAGCGTTGAAAGGCGAGGCAGGGGAGGCGATGAGCAGTTCTTC.

The gene calls are TRBV12-3 or TRBV12-4 and TRBJ2-3; TRBD1 matches 8 bases. This CDR3 is 14 amino acids long. V lost 5 bases to trimming and J lost 3 bases; unmatched junction nucleotides: 4. Here the CDR3 DNA reads TGTGCCAGCAGTCGGACAGGGAGGACAGATACGCAGTATTTT. Its protein is CASSRTGRTDTQYF.

This clonotype was counted ten times or more. This chain joins TRBV9 and TRBJ1-1; D is possibly TRBD1 (5 bases). CDR3 length: 14 amino acids. From germline, CDR1 is SGDLS and CDR2 YYNGEE. The V gene lost 1 base and the J gene lost 1 base, with 8 bases spanning the gap. CDR3 region: CASSVTGQNTEAFF. The DNA of the CDR3 is TGTGCCAGCAGCGTAACTGGACAGAACACTGAAGCTTTCTTT.

At least ten counts were recorded for this clonotype. J is TRBJ2-3 and V is TRBV7-9, with no clear D. CDR1 is SEHNR, CDR2 FQNEAQ, per germline (reference sequence). V was shortened by 6 bases and J by 2 bases, with 6 bases between the two germline ends. The CDR3 covers 12 residues. The CDR3 bases are TGTGCCAGCAGTTTTGACACAGATACGCAGTATTTT. Its translation is CASSFDTDTQYF.